These T cell receptor beta chains were read from a single sample in a study of blood T cell repertoires in COVID-19. Libraries were prepared by immunoSEQ multiplex PCR; TCRdb keeps only in-frame clonotypes and omits some of them. The repertoire includes some 77,000 clones, 70% to 85% of them detected once, and 28% sits in the top ten. The source material was peripheral blood. The receptor set was obtained from a man between 70 and 80 years old with acute or convalescent COVID-19. CDR3s include the opening cysteine and the closing phenylalanine or tryptophan. The D gene is left open where the match is weak. Clone sizes are given selectively: once, few, many, or a class where the clone is expanded.

size: NA
V: TRBV3-1/TRBV3-2
D: NA
J: TRBJ2-7
DNA: TGTGCCAGCAGCCCTTCGGAGGCCGACGAGCAGTACTTC
CDR3: CASSPSEADEQYF

size: NA
V: TRBV7-2
D: TRBD1
J: TRBJ2-5
DNA: TGTGCCAGCAGCCCCTCGGGACAGCTTTTGGGGACCCAGTACTTC
CDR3: CASSPSGQLLGTQYF

size: NA
V: TRBV9
D: NA
J: TRBJ2-1
DNA: TGTGCCAGCAGCGTCTTAGCGGAGTCCTACAATGAGCAGTTCTTC
CDR3: CASSVLAESYNEQFF

size: once
V: TRBV7-2
D: TRBD2
J: TRBJ2-1
DNA: TGTGCCAGCAGCTTAAGACTAGCGCGTAGCTCCTACAATGAGCAGTTCTTC
CDR3: CASSLRLARSSYNEQFF

size: NA
V: TRBV4-3
D: NA
J: TRBJ1-6
DNA: TGCGCCAGCAGCCAAGACGTGACTCGCAATTCACCCCTCCACTTT
CDR3: CASSQDVTRNSPLHF

size: once
V: TRBV6-6
D: NA
J: TRBJ1-3
DNA: TGTGCCAGCAGTCTTACCCTAGGACAGCCCTCTGGAAACACCATATATTTT
CDR3: CASSLTLGQPSGNTIYF

size: NA
V: TRBV4-2
D: TRBD1
J: TRBJ1-1
DNA: TGTGCCAGCAGCCAAGCTCAGGGGGAGAGCACTGAAGCTTTCTTT
CDR3: CASSQAQGESTEAFF

size: NA
V: TRBV6-5
D: TRBD2
J: TRBJ2-7
DNA: TGTGCCAGCAGGTCCTTACTAGCGGGTGCCGAGCAGTACTTC
CDR3: CASRSLLAGAEQYF

size: NA
V: TRBV6-5
D: TRBD1
J: TRBJ1-1
DNA: TGTGCCAGCAGGACAGGGGGGGCTGAAGCTTTCTTT
CDR3: CASRTGGAEAFF

size: NA
V: TRBV5-5
D: NA
J: TRBJ1-2
DNA: TGTGCCAGCATTGAACAGCAGCTTGGGGCTCGGACCTACACCTTC
CDR3: CASIEQQLGARTYTF

size: NA
V: TRBV5-1
D: TRBD2
J: TRBJ2-2
DNA: TGCGCCAGCAGCCCCGCACTAGCGGGAGGGCCCGGGGAGCTGTTTTTT
CDR3: CASSPALAGGPGELFF

size: NA
V: TRBV4-1
D: TRBD1
J: TRBJ2-2
DNA: TGCGCCAGCAGCCAAGATCGGGACAGGGTTGGGGGGGAGCTGTTTTTT
CDR3: CASSQDRDRVGGELFF

size: NA
V: TRBV7-3
D: TRBD1
J: TRBJ2-6
DNA: TGTGCCAGCACCGAACCGGGGACAGGTTTATCTGGGGCCAACGTCCTGACTTTC
CDR3: CASTEPGTGLSGANVLTF

size: NA
V: TRBV12-2
D: NA
J: TRBJ2-1
DNA: TGTGCAAGAGCGGGAGAAGAGCAGTTCTTC
CDR3: CARAGEEQFF

size: once
V: TRBV5-5
D: NA
J: TRBJ1-3
DNA: TGTGCCAGCAGTTGGATGCGGCAGATCTCTGGAAACACCATATATTTT
CDR3: CASSWMRQISGNTIYF

size: NA
V: TRBV6-5
D: TRBD1
J: TRBJ2-3
DNA: TGTGCCAGCAGTTCCAGGCAGGGGGCAGATACGCAGTATTTT
CDR3: CASSSRQGADTQYF

size: NA
V: TRBV7-3
D: NA
J: TRBJ2-6
DNA: TGTGCCAGCAGCTTAGGAGGCGGCGCAGGATCTGGGGCCAACGTCCTGACTTTC
CDR3: CASSLGGGAGSGANVLTF

size: few
V: TRBV5-1
D: TRBD2
J: TRBJ2-3
DNA: TGCGCCAGCAGCCCACTAGCGGGAGGGACAGATACGCAGTATTTT
CDR3: CASSPLAGGTDTQYF

size: NA
V: TRBV6-2/TRBV6-3
D: TRBD2
J: TRBJ2-7
DNA: TGTGCCAGCAGTTACTCAAGCCTAGCGGGAGCAGGCGACGAGCAGTACTTC
CDR3: CASSYSSLAGAGDEQYF

size: NA
V: TRBV5-1
D: TRBD1
J: TRBJ1-1
DNA: TGCGCCAGCAGCGCAATACAGGGGGTGAACACTGAAGCTTTCTTT
CDR3: CASSAIQGVNTEAFF

size: once
V: TRBV29-1
D: TRBD2
J: TRBJ2-3
DNA: TGCAGCGTCCCCCCGACTGGGGAGGGAACAGATACGCAGTATTTT
CDR3: CSVPPTGEGTDTQYF

size: NA
V: TRBV2
D: NA
J: TRBJ2-3
DNA: TGTGCCAGCAGTGAAGGCCAGTCTGGCGATACGCAGTATTTT
CDR3: CASSEGQSGDTQYF

size: NA
V: TRBV10-3
D: NA
J: TRBJ2-5
DNA: TGTGCCATCAGTGAGTCGAGAGGACAAGAGACCCAGTACTTC
CDR3: CAISESRGQETQYF

size: NA
V: TRBV19
D: TRBD2
J: TRBJ2-5
DNA: TGTGCCAGTAGTATTACTAGCGGGATGGAGACCCAGTACTTC
CDR3: CASSITSGMETQYF

size: NA
V: TRBV6-5
D: NA
J: TRBJ1-2
DNA: TGTGCCAGCAGTCTTATACCGGACGGAGGTGGCTACACCTTC
CDR3: CASSLIPDGGGYTF

size: NA
V: TRBV14
D: NA
J: TRBJ2-2
DNA: TGTGCCAGCAGCGCGCTAGCGAACACCGGGGAGCTGTTTTTT
CDR3: CASSALANTGELFF

size: NA
V: TRBV7-8
D: TRBD1
J: TRBJ2-7
DNA: TGTGCCAGCAGCTACAGTGCCTGGGACAGGGGCTCCGAGCAGTACTTC
CDR3: CASSYSAWDRGSEQYF

size: NA
V: TRBV6-5
D: TRBD1
J: TRBJ1-6
DNA: TGTGCCAGCACACGGACAGGCGGTTCACCCCTCCACTTT
CDR3: CASTRTGGSPLHF

size: NA
V: TRBV25-1
D: TRBD1
J: TRBJ2-7
DNA: TGTGCCAGCAGTGAATATCGGACAGGGTCCTACGAGCAGTACTTC
CDR3: CASSEYRTGSYEQYF

size: NA
V: TRBV27
D: TRBD1
J: TRBJ2-5
DNA: TGTGCCAGCAGTTTTTGGGGACAGGGGGCAGAGAAGACCCAGTACTTC
CDR3: CASSFWGQGAEKTQYF

size: few
V: TRBV11-3
D: TRBD1
J: TRBJ2-3
DNA: TGTGCCAGCAGCCTACAGGGGGTCACAGATACGCAGTATTTT
CDR3: CASSLQGVTDTQYF

size: NA
V: TRBV18
D: NA
J: TRBJ1-2
DNA: TGTGCCAGCTCGCCAGACAAGGGGGGGACCAATGGCTACACCTTC
CDR3: CASSPDKGGTNGYTF

size: NA
V: TRBV3-1/TRBV3-2
D: NA
J: TRBJ1-2
DNA: TGTGCCAGCAGCCACCAAGGCCACAGGGTGGGTGGAAGAGCTACTGACTATGGCTACACCTTC
CDR3: CASSHQGHRVGGRATDYGYTF

size: NA
V: TRBV28
D: TRBD1
J: TRBJ2-7
DNA: TGTGCCAGCATCCCGACAGGGGGCGACGAGCAGTACTTC
CDR3: CASIPTGGDEQYF

size: NA
V: TRBV2
D: NA
J: TRBJ2-7
DNA: TGTGCCAGCAGTGACGGTCAGCCAGGGTCCTCCTACGAGCAGTACTTC
CDR3: CASSDGQPGSSYEQYF

size: NA
V: TRBV28
D: NA
J: TRBJ1-5
DNA: TGTGCCAGCAGGCTAGACGAAAATCAGCCCCAGCATTTT
CDR3: CASRLDENQPQHF

size: NA
V: TRBV5-5
D: NA
J: TRBJ1-3
DNA: TGTGCCAGCAGCTTGGGCGGATCCTCTGGAAACACCATATATTTT
CDR3: CASSLGGSSGNTIYF

size: NA
V: TRBV7-8
D: TRBD1
J: TRBJ1-5
DNA: TGTGCCAGCAGCTTGGGGGGACAGGGGCCGCGGCCCCAGCATTTT
CDR3: CASSLGGQGPRPQHF

size: NA
V: TRBV9
D: TRBD2
J: TRBJ2-7
DNA: TGTGCCAGCAGCGTAGCGGCGGGAGGGCCCCCCTACGAGCAGTACTTC
CDR3: CASSVAAGGPPYEQYF

size: NA
V: TRBV11-2
D: NA
J: TRBJ1-5
DNA: TGTGCCAGCAGCTTAGGTCTGGAGCAGCCCCAGCATTTT
CDR3: CASSLGLEQPQHF

size: NA
V: TRBV5-1
D: NA
J: TRBJ1-5
DNA: TGCGCCAGCAGCTTGGATGCGGGAGACAATCAGCCCCAGCATTTT
CDR3: CASSLDAGDNQPQHF

size: NA
V: TRBV19
D: NA
J: TRBJ1-1
DNA: TGTGCCAGTAGTATCGGGGTCGGCACTGAAGCTTTCTTT
CDR3: CASSIGVGTEAFF

size: few
V: TRBV7-2
D: NA
J: TRBJ1-4
DNA: TGTGCCAGCAGCTTAGGGGTTGTCCGGGGGAACGAAAAACTGTTTTTT
CDR3: CASSLGVVRGNEKLFF

size: NA
V: TRBV7-2
D: NA
J: TRBJ1-5
DNA: TGTGCCAGCAGCGAGAGGGGAGGACAGCCCCAGCATTTT
CDR3: CASSERGGQPQHF

size: NA
V: TRBV5-4
D: NA
J: TRBJ2-7
DNA: TGTGCCAGCAGCTCGGACTGGGCCTACGAGCAGTACTTC
CDR3: CASSSDWAYEQYF

size: few
V: TRBV10-1
D: NA
J: TRBJ2-5
DNA: TGCGCCAGCAGTGAAACGGGTCAGGGGCAGGAGACCCAGTACTTC
CDR3: CASSETGQGQETQYF

size: NA
V: TRBV3-1/TRBV3-2
D: NA
J: TRBJ2-5
DNA: TGTGCCAGCAGCCAACTGCGGGAGACCCAGTACTTC
CDR3: CASSQLRETQYF

size: NA
V: TRBV11-1
D: TRBD1
J: TRBJ1-1
DNA: TGTGCCAGCAGCCACACAGGGGCCCACACTGAAGCTTTCTTT
CDR3: CASSHTGAHTEAFF

size: few
V: TRBV4-2
D: NA
J: TRBJ1-6
DNA: TGTGCCAGCAGCCAAGATCTTCGGGGTGGTTCACCCCTCCACTTT
CDR3: CASSQDLRGGSPLHF

size: NA
V: TRBV13
D: NA
J: TRBJ2-3
DNA: TGTGCCAGCAGCTTGGGAGCTCGGGGAGATACGCAGTATTTT
CDR3: CASSLGARGDTQYF

size: once
V: TRBV3-1/TRBV3-2
D: NA
J: TRBJ1-5
DNA: TGTGCCAGCAGCCAGGCCGGGATGAACAATCAGCCCCAGCATTTT
CDR3: CASSQAGMNNQPQHF

size: NA
V: TRBV6-5
D: NA
J: TRBJ1-1
DNA: TGTGCCAGCAGCCTTCGGGGATCGGACACTGAAGCTTTCTTT
CDR3: CASSLRGSDTEAFF

size: NA
V: TRBV10-3
D: TRBD2
J: TRBJ2-7
DNA: TGTGCCATCAGTGTGCGAACCGCGCGGGAGGGGGGGCAATACGAGCAGTACTTC
CDR3: CAISVRTAREGGQYEQYF

size: NA
V: TRBV9
D: TRBD1
J: TRBJ2-5
DNA: TGTGCCAGCAGCGTAGCAACAGGGGGGACCCAGTACTTC
CDR3: CASSVATGGTQYF